Here is one TCR beta chain with its context. Its antigen has not been determined. The input lacks base qualities; no much larger clone sits a single base away. V is reduced by 6 bases and J by 8 bases, leaving a spacing of 20 bases between them. Counted from cysteine to phenylalanine, this CDR3 has 14 amino acids. Only the CDR3 part of the read is kept: 42 bases, read in frame from the first base. In the germline V gene (reference sequence), CDR1 corresponds to DFQATT and CDR2 to SNEGSKA. Sequencing was performed on an Illumina HiSeq 1500. Starting from the raw public reads, TCRdb applied fastp trimming at Q25, assembled clones with MiXCR and retained in-frame beta chains. Under each unique CDR3 protein, matching rows form one entry showing the most common genes and DNA. This sample has around 350,000 distinct CDR3 sequences in its table, and 15% to 20% of those were observed once. Less than 9.5% of the sample rests with the top ten.

The sample comes from a study of T cell repertoires in cytomegalovirus infection (dated by TCRdb to the late 2010s). Study-level background: Donor HLA type was relevant to the analysis, as public TCR beta signatures indicated carriage of CMV infection together with the matching HLA type. General conclusions and limits of the study: In both this cohort and an independent cohort of some 380 donors, the cumulative frequency of public TCR beta family members distinguished carriers of CMV infection plus the relevant HLA type. In the ex vivo response, HLA-C-restricted CMV-specific TCR beta clonotypes were dominant, and in two of eight donors the single most frequent clonotype came from this HLA-C-restricted group.

The receptor chain draws on TRBV20-1 and TRBJ2-1; the D gene is perhaps TRBD2, on 7 matching bases. The sample comprised PBMCs. The sequence was obtained from a human donor in good health (CMV status not recorded). Some clones in this sample may be carry-over from other donors' samples. The CDR3 reads as follows: CSASRGGARDEQFF. The DNA is as follows: TGCAGTGCCTCCCGAGGGGGGGCCAGGGATGAGCAGTTCTTC.